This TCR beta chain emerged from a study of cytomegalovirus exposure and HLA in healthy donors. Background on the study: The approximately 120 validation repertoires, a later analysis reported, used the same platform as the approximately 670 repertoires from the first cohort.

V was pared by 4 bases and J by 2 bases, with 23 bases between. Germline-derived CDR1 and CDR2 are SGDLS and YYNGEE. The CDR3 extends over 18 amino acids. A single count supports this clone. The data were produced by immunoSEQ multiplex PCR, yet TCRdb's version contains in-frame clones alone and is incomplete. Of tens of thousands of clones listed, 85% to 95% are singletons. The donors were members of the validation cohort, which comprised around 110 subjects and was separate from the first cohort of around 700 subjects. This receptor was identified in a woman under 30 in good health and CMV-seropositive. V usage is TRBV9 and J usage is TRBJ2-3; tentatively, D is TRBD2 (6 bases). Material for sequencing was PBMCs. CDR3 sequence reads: CASSPQNSLARDTDTQYF. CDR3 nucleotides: TGTGCCAGCAGCCCCCAGAATTCCCTAGCGAGGGACACAGATACGCAGTATTTT.